This T cell receptor (beta chain) derives from a study of fetal regulatory T cell absence and autoimmunity. General observations from the study: Pancreas TCRs were oligoclonally enriched versus cord blood, some clones over 80-fold. Broadly similar TRB gene family usage was seen in pancreas and cord blood.

About this clone: Its antigen is not known.

The data were produced by immunoSEQ multiplex PCR, yet TCRdb's version contains in-frame clones alone and is incomplete. The sample has roughly 95,000 clones, 60% to 80% seen once. V lost 2 bases and J lost 4; bases outside the gene matches: 4. This CDR3 has 14 amino acids. Germline loops: CDR1 MNHEY, CDR2 SVGAGI. The sequenced sample was pancreas tissue. The source of this sequence is a male donor with IPEX syndrome. This sequence joins TRBV6-5 and TRBJ1-2; 7 positions agree with TRBD1. The CDR3, as DNA: TGTGCCAGCAGTTACACCCGGGACAGCTATGGCTACACCTTC. Amino acids: CASSYTRDSYGYTF.